The sequence of this TCR beta chain was determined in a study of radiotherapy plus CTLA-4 blockade in lung cancer. Only in-frame clones appear in the TCRdb table, and some are missing; sequencing was by immunoSEQ multiplex PCR. The table lists around 70,000 clones, around 81% of them singletons. Points on this clone: The antigen remains undetermined.

Germline loops: CDR1 SGHRS, CDR2 YFSETQ. This CDR3 is 14 amino acids long. V lost 1 base to trimming and J lost 2 bases, with 9 bases between them. Notes on the study in general: How blood T cell clones changed early, along with interferon-beta, reportedly forecast response best.

The rearrangement uses TRBV5-1 and TRBJ2-5, with D uncertain. This TCR derives from a human donor with non-small cell lung cancer who had a partial response to radiotherapy plus ipilimumab. The starting material was peripheral blood, obtained from a patient treated with radiotherapy plus ipilimumab. The DNA of the CDR3 is TGCGCCAGCAGCTTGAGTACTACACAAGAGACCCAGTACTTC. It translates to CASSLSTTQETQYF.